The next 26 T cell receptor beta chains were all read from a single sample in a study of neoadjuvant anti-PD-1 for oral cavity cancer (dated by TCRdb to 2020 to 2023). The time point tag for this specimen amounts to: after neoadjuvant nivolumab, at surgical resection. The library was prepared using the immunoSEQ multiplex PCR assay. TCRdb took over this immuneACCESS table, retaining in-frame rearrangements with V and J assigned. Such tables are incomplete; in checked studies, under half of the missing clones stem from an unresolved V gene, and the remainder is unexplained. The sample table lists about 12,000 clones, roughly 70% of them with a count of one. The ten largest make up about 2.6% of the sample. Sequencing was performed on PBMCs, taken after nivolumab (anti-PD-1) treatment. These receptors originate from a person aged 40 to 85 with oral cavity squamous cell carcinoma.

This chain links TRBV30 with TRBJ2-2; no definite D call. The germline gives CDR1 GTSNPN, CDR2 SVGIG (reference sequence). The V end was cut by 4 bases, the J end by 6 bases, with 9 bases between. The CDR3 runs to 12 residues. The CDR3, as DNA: TGTGCCTGGACACGAGGCCCCGGGGAGCTGTTTTTT. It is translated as CAWTRGPGELFF.

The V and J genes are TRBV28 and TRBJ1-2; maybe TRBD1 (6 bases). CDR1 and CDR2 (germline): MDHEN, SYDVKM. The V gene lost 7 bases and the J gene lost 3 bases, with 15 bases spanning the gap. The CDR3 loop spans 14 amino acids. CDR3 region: CASTRAGGYYGYTF. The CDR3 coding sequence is TGTGCCAGCACCAGAGCCGGGGGCTACTATGGCTACACCTTC.

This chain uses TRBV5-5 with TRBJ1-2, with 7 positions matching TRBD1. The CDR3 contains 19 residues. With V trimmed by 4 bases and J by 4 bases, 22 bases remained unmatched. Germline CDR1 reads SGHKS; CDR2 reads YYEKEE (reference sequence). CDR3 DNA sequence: TGTGCCAGCAGCCCCGGTAGGCCCATAAGACAGGGTATGGGCTATGGCTACACCTTC. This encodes CASSPGRPIRQGMGYGYTF.

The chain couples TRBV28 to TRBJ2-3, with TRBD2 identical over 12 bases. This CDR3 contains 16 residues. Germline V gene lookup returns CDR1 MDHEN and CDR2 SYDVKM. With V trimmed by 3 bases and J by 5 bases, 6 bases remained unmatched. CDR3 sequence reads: CASSFGLAGGRDTQYF. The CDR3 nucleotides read TGTGCCAGCAGTTTCGGGCTAGCGGGAGGGCGAGATACGCAGTATTTT.

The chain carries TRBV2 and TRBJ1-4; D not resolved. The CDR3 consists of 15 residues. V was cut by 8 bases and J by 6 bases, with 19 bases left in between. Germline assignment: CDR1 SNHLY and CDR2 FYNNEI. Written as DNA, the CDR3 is TGTGCCAGCTCCCTCGGCCTTGCCCCAGATGAAAAACTGTTTTTT. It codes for CASSLGLAPDEKLFF.

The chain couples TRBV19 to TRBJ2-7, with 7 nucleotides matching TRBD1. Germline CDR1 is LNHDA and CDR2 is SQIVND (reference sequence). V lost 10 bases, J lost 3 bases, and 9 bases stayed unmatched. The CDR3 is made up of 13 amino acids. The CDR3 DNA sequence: TGTGCCACCCGAGGGGGCCTATTCTACGAGCAGTACTTC. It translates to CATRGGLFYEQYF.

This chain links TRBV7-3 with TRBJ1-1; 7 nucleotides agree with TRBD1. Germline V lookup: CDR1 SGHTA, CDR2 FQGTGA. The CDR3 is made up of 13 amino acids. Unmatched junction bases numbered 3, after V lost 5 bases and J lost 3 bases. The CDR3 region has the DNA TGTGCCAGCAGCCAGGGGGGGTACACTGAAGCTTTCTTT. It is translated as CASSQGGYTEAFF.

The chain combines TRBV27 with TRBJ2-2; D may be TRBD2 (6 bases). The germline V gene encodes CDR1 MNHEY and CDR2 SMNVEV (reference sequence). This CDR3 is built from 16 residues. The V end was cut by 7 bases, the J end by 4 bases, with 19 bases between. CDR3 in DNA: TGTGCCAGCATCTCACGGGGAGGAGATAGCACCGGGGAGCTGTTTTTT. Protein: CASISRGGDSTGELFF.

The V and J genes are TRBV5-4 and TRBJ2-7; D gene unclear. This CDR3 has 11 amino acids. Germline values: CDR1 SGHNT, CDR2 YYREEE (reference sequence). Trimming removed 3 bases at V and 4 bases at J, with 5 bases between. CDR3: CASSSTYEQYF. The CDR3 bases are TGTGCCAGCAGCTCGACGTACGAGCAGTACTTC.

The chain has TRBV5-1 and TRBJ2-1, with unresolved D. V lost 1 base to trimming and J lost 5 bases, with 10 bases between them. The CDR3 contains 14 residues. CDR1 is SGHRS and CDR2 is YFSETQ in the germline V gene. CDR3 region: CASSLYRVNNEQFF. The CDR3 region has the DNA TGCGCCAGCAGCTTGTACCGGGTGAACAATGAGCAGTTCTTC.

The CDR3 sequence is CASRATGGHTGELFF. DNA for the CDR3: TGTGCCAGCAGAGCTACAGGGGGCCACACCGGGGAGCTGTTTTTT. The rearrangement links TRBV9 to TRBJ2-2, with TRBD1 matching 9 bases. V shed 5 bases and J 3 bases; nucleotides not matched to a gene: 5. Germline CDR1 is SGDLS and CDR2 is YYNGEE. CDR3 length: 15 residues.

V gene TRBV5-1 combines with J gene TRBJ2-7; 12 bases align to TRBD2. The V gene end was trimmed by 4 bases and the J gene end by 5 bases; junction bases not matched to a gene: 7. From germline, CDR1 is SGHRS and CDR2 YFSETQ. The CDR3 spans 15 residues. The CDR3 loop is CASSLGTSGLHEQYF. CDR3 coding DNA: TGCGCCAGCAGCCTCGGGACTAGCGGGCTCCACGAGCAGTACTTC.

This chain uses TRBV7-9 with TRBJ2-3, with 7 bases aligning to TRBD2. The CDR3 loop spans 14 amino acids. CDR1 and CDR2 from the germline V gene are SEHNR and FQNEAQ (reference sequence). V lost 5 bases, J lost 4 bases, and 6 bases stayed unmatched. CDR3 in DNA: TGTGCCAGCAGCCAGGGAGGGTGGGCAGATACGCAGTATTTT. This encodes CASSQGGWADTQYF.

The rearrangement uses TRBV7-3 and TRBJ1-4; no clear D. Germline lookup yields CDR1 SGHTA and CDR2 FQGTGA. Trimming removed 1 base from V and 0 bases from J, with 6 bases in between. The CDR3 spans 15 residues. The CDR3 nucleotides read TGTGCCAGCAGCTTAATTCCCGCAACTAATGAAAAACTGTTTTTT. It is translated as CASSLIPATNEKLFF.

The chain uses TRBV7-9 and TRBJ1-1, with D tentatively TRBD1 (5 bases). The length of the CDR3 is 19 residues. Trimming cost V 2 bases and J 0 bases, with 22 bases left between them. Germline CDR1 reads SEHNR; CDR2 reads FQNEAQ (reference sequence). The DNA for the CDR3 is TGTGCCAGCAGCTTACCACTCGGGGCACCCCGACATGTGAACACTGAAGCTTTCTTT. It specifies CASSLPLGAPRHVNTEAFF.

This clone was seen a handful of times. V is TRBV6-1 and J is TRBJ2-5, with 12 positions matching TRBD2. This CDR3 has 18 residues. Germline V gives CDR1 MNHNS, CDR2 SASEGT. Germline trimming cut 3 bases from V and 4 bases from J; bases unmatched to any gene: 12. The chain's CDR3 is CASSEGRLAGVWGETQYF. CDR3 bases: TGTGCCAGCAGTGAGGGCCGACTAGCGGGAGTTTGGGGAGAGACCCAGTACTTC.

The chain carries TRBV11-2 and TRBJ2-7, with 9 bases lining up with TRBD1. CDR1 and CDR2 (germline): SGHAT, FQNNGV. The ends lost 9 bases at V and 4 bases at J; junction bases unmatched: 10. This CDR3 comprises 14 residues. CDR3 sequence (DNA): TGTGCCAGTTCCCCCGGGACAGGGAGGTACGAGCAGTACTTC. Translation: CASSPGTGRYEQYF.

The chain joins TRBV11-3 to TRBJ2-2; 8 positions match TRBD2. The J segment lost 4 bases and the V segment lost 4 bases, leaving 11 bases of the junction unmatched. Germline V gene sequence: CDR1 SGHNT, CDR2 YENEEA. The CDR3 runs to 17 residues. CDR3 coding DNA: TGTGCCAGCAGCTCCATAAGGGATAGCGGGGTCACCGGGGAGCTGTTTTTT. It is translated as CASSSIRDSGVTGELFF.

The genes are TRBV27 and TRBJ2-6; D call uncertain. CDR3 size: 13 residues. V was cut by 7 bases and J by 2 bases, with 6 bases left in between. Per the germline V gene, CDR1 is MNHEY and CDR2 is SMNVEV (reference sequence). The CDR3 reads CASKETGANVLTF. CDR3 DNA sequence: TGTGCCAGCAAGGAGACTGGGGCCAACGTCCTGACTTTC.

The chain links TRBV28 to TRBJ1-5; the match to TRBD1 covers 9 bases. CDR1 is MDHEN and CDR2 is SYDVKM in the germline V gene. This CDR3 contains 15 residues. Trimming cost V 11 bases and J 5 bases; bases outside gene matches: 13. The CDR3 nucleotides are TGTGCCGCCAGGGGTGGGACAGGGAGGGATCAGCCCCAGCATTTT. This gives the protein CAARGGTGRDQPQHF. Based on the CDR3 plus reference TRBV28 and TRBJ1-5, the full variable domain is DVKVTQSSRYLVKRTGEKVFLECVQDMDHENMFWYRQDPGLGLRLIYFSYDVKMKEKGDIPEGYSVSREKKERFSLILESASTNQTSMYLCAARGGTGRDQPQHFGDGTRLSIL.

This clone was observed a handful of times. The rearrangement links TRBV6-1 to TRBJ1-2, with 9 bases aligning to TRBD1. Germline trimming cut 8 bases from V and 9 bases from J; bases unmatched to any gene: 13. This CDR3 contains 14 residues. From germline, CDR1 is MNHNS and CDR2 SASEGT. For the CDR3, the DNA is TGTGCCAGCGGAACCGGGACAGGGACTCGGCGCTACACCTTC. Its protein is CASGTGTGTRRYTF.

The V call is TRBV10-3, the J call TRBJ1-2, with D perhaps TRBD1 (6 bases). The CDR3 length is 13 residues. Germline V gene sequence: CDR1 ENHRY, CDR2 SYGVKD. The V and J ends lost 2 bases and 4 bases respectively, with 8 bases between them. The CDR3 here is CAISEQGTYGYTF. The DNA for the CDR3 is TGTGCCATCAGTGAGCAGGGGACCTATGGCTACACCTTC.

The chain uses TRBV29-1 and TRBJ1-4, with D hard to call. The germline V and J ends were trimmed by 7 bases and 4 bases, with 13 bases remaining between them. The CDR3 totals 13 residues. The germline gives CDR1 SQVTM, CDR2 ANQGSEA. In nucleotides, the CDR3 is TGCAGCGGCCAAGGCAGCCGTAATGAAAAACTGTTTTTT. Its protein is CSGQGSRNEKLFF.

CDR3 residues: CASSQAGGSNTGELFF. The CDR3, as DNA: TGCGCCAGCAGCCAAGCCGGCGGGTCGAACACCGGGGAGCTGTTTTTT. The genes are TRBV4-1 and TRBJ2-2; the D gene is possibly TRBD2 (5 bases). The CDR3 has 16 amino acids. V was clipped by 1 base and J by 0 bases, with 9 bases between them. Germline V CDR1 and CDR2: MGHRA, YSYEKL.

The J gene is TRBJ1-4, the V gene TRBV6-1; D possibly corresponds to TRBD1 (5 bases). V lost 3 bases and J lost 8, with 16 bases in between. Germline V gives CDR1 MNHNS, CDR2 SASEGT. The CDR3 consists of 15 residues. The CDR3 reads CASSEGGGLREKLFF. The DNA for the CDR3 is TGTGCCAGCAGTGAGGGTGGGGGATTAAGGGAAAAACTGTTTTTT.

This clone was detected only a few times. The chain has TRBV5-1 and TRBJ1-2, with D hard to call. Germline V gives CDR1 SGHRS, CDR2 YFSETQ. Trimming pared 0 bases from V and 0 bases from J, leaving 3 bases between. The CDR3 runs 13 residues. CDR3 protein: CASSLEANYGYTF. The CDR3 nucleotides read TGCGCCAGCAGCTTGGAAGCTAACTATGGCTACACCTTC.